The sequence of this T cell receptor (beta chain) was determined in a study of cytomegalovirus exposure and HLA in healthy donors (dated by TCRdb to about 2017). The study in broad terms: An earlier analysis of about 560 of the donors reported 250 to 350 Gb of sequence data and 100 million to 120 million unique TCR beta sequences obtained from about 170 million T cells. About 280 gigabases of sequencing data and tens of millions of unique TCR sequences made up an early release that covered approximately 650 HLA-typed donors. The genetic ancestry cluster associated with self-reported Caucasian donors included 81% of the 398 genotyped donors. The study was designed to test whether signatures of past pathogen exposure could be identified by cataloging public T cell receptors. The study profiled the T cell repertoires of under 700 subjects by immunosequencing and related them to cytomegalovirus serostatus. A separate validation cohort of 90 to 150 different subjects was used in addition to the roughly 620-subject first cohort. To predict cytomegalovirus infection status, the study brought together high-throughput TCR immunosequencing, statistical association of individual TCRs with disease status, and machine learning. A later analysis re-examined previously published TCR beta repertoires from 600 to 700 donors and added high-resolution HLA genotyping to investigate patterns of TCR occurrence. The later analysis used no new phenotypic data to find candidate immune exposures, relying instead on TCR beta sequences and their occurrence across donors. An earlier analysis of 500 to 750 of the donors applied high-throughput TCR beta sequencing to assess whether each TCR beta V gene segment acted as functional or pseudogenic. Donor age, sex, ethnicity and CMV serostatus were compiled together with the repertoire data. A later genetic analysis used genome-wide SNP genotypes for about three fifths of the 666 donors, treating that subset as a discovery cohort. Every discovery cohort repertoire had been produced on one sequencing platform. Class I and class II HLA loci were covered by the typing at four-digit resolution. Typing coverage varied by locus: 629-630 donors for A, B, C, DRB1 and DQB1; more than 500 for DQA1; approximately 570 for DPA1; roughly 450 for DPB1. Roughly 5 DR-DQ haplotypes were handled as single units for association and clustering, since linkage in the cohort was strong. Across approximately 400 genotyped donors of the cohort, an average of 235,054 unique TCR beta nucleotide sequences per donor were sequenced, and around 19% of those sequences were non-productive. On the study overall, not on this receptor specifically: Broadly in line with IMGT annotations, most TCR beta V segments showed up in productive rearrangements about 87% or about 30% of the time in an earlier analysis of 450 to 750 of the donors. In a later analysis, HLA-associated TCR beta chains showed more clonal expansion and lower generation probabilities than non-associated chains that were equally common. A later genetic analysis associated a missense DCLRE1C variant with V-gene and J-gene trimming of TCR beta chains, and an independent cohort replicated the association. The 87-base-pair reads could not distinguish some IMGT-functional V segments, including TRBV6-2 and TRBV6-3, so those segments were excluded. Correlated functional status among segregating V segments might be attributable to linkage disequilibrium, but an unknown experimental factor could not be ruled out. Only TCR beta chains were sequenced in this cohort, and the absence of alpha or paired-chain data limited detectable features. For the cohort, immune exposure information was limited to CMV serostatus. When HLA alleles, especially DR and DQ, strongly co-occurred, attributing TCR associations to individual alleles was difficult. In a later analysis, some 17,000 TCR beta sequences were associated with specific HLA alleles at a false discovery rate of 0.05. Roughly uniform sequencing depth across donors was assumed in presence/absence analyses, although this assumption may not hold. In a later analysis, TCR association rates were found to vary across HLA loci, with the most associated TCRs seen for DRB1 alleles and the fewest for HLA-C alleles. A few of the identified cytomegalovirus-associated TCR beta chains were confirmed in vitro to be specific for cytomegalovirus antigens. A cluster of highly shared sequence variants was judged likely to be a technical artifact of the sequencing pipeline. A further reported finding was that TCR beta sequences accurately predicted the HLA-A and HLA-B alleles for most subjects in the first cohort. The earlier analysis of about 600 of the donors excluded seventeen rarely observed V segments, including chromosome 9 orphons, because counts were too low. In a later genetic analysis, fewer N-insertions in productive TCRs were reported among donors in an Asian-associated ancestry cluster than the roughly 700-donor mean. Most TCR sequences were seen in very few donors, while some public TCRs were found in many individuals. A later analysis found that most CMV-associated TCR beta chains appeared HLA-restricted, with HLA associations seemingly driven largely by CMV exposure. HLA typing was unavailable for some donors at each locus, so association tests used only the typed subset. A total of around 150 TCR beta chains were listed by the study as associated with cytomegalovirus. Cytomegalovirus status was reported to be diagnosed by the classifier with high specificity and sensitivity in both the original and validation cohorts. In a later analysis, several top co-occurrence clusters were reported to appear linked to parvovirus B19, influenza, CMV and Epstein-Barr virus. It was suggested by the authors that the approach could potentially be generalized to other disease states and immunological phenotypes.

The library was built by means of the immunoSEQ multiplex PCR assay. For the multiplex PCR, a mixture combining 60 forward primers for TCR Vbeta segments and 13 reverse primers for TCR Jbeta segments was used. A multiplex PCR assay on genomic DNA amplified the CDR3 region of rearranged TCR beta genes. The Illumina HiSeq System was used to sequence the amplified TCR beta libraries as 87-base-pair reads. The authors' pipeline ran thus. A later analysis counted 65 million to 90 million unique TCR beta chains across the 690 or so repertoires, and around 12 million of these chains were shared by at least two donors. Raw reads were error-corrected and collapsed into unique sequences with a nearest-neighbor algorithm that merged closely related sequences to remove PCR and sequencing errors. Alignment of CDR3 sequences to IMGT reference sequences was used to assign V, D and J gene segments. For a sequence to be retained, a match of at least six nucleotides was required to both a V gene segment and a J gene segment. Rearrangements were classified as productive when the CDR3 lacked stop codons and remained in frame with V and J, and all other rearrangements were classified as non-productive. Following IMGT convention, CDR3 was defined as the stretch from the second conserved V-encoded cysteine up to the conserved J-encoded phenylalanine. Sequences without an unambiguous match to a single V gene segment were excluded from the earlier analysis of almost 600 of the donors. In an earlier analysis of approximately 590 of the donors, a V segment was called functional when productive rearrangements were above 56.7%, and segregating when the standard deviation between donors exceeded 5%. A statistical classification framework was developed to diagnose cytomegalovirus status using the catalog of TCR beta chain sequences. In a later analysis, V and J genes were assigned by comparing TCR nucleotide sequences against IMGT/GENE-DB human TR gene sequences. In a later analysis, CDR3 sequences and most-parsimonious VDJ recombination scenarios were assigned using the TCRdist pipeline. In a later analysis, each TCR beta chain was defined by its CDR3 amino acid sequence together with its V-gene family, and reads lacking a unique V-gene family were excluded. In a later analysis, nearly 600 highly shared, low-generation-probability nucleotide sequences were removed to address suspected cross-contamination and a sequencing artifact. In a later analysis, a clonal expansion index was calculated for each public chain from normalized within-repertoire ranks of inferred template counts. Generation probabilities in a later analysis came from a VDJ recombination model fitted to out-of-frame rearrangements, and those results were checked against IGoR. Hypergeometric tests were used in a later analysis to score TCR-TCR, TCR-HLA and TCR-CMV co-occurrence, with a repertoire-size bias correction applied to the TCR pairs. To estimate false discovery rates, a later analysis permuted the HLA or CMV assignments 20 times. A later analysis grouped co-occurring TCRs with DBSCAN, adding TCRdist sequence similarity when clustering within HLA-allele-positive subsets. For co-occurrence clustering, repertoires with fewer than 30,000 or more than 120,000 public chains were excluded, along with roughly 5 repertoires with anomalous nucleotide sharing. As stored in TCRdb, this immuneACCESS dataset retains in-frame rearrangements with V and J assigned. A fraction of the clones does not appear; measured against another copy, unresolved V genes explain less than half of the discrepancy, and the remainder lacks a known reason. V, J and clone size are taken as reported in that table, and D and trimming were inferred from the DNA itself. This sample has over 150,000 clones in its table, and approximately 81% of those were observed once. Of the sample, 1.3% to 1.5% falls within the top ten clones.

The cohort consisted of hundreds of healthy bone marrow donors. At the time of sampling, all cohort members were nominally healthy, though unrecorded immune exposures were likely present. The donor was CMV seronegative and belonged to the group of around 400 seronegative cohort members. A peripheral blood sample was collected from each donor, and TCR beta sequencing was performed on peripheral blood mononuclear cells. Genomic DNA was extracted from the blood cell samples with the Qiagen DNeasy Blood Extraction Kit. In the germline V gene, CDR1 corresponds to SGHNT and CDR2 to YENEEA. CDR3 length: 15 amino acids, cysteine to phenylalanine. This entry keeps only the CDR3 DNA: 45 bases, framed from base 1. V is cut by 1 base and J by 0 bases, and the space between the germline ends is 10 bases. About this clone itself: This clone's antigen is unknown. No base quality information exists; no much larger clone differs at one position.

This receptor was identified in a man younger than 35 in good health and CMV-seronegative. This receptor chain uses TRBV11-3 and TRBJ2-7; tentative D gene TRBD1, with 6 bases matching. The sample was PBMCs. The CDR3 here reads CASSLGGDISYEQYF. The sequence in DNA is TGTGCCAGCAGCTTAGGAGGGGACATCTCCTACGAGCAGTACTTC.